These 23 T cell receptor beta chains share one sample of origin, sequenced in a study of cytomegalovirus exposure and HLA in healthy donors. The PCR contained 60 Vbeta and 13 Jbeta primers. Using immunoSEQ multiplex PCR, the repertoire was profiled, and TCRdb retains in-frame clones only, with some absent. The sample table includes about 200,000 clones. Sequencing was done on a sample of PBMCs. The receptors here all came from a girl aged 2 to 9 in good health and CMV-seropositive.

As for this clone: Compared with germline, one end of the junction differs, possibly owing to a read error. This rearrangement joins TRBV10-3 to TRBJ1-2, with D perhaps matching TRBD1 (6 bases). CDR3 size: 17 residues. CDR1 ENHRY and CDR2 SYGVKD come from the germline V gene. CDR3 sequence: CAISGAGSSGTLFGYAF. The CDR3 bases are TGTGCCATCAGTGGGGCCGGATCGTCCGGGACACTCTTTGGCTACGCCTTC.

The rearrangement joins TRBV5-6 to TRBJ2-7, with TRBD1 matching over 9 bases. The CDR3 has 14 amino acids. The germline V gene encodes CDR1 SGHDT and CDR2 YYEEEE. V trimming: 7 bases; J trimming: 6 bases; junction bases outside the gene matches: 11. CDR3 nucleotide sequence: TGTGCCAGCGCGTCCGGGACAGGGTATCTCGAGCAGTACTTC. As protein: CASASGTGYLEQYF.

This chain uses TRBV18 with TRBJ1-5, with TRBD1 as a possible D gene (6 bases). CDR3 length: 14 amino acids. Germline V gene lookup returns CDR1 KGHSH and CDR2 LQKENI. V lost 3 bases and J 6 bases, leaving 12 bases between the germline ends. CDR3 in amino acids: CASSPRTVPQPQHF. CDR3 nucleotide sequence: TGTGCCAGCTCACCGAGGACAGTCCCTCAGCCCCAGCATTTT.

This chain joins TRBV10-1 and TRBJ2-7; 8 nucleotides match TRBD1. This CDR3 spans 15 amino acids. The V segment lost 4 bases and the J segment 6 bases; nucleotides outside the gene matches: 11. Per germline, CDR1 WNHNN and CDR2 SYGVQD (reference sequence). The CDR3 spells CASSAADRVYSEQYF. CDR3 nucleotide sequence: TGCGCCAGCAGTGCCGCGGACAGGGTATACTCCGAGCAGTACTTC.

This rearrangement joins TRBV7-9 to TRBJ1-5, with D uncertain. CDR1 SEHNR and CDR2 FQNEAQ come from the germline V gene (reference sequence). The CDR3 is 17 amino acids. V lost 5 bases, J lost 2 bases, and 19 bases lay in between. CDR3 DNA: TGTGCCAGCAGCCGAGAGCTGAACGGGAGGGGCAATCAGCCCCAGCATTTT. This codes for CASSRELNGRGNQPQHF.

This chain connects TRBV30 to TRBJ2-2; a possible D gene is TRBD2 (5 bases). The CDR3 sequence is 14 residues long. Trimming removed 5 bases at V and 4 bases at J, with 14 bases between. Germline CDR1 is GTSNPN and CDR2 is SVGIG (reference sequence). The CDR3 region is CAWEISGGTGELFF. CDR3 bases: TGTGCCTGGGAAATAAGCGGAGGCACCGGGGAGCTGTTTTTT.

The CDR3 spells CSVLSGNTIYF. DNA of the CDR3: TGCAGCGTTCTATCTGGAAACACCATATATTTT. The rearrangement joins TRBV29-1 to TRBJ1-3; D not certain. The V gene's germline CDR1 is SQVTM and CDR2 ANQGSEA. This CDR3 is built from 11 residues. Trimming took 5 bases from V and 1 from J, leaving 3 bases between them.

The CDR3 sequence: CATAPSRRTYEQYF. In DNA form, the CDR3 reads TGTGCCACCGCGCCCTCTAGGAGGACCTACGAGCAGTACTTC. The J gene is TRBJ2-7, the V gene TRBV19; D possibly corresponds to TRBD2 (5 bases). This CDR3 contains 14 residues. V was pared by 10 bases and J by 2 bases, with 18 bases between. Germline loops: CDR1 LNHDA, CDR2 SQIVND (reference sequence).

V usage is TRBV9 and J usage is TRBJ2-3, with TRBD2 as a possible D gene (6 bases). V was clipped by 2 bases and J by 6 bases, with 16 bases between them. CDR1 SGDLS and CDR2 YYNGEE come from the germline V gene. This CDR3 has 15 amino acids. CDR3 region: CASSVSGSLGDTQYF. In nucleotides, the CDR3 is TGTGCCAGCAGCGTTAGCGGCTCATTGGGGGATACGCAGTATTTT.

The V call is TRBV5-4, the J call TRBJ2-7; TRBD2 matches 8 bases. CDR1 is SGHNT and CDR2 is YYREEE in the germline V gene (reference sequence). This CDR3 has 16 amino acids. The J segment lost 2 bases and the V segment lost 0 bases, leaving 7 bases of the junction unmatched. CDR3 nucleotide sequence: TGTGCCAGCAGCTTGGCCGGGGGGGTTAGTACCTACGAGCAGTACTTC. Translating it yields CASSLAGGVSTYEQYF.

V gene TRBV2 combines with J gene TRBJ2-1; 8 bases are shared with TRBD2. V lost 6 bases to trimming and J lost 4 bases; unmatched junction nucleotides: 14. Germline lookup yields CDR1 SNHLY and CDR2 FYNNEI. The CDR3 has 17 amino acids. The CDR3 protein is CASSQNLGLARYNEQFF. The DNA of the CDR3 is TGTGCCAGCAGCCAAAATCTAGGACTAGCACGGTACAATGAGCAGTTCTTC.

The chain is built from TRBV6-1 and TRBJ1-5; 8 positions match TRBD1. V was pared by 3 bases and J by 5 bases, with 15 bases of the junction left unmatched. The CDR3 totals 18 residues. CDR1 and CDR2 (germline): MNHNS, SASEGT. The CDR3 nucleotides are TGTGCCAGCAGTGAGGTGGTCCGGGCAGGGGGCTGGGATCAGCCCCAGCATTTT. The encoded protein is CASSEVVRAGGWDQPQHF.

The chain carries TRBV6-5 and TRBJ1-3; 8 nucleotides line up with TRBD1. After removal of 7 bases from V and 2 bases from J, the junction contained 4 bases not matched to a gene. Germline CDR1 and CDR2: MNHEY and SVGAGI. The CDR3 length is 14 residues. CDR3 region: CASTTGGPGNTIYF. The CDR3 DNA follows: TGTGCCAGCACAACAGGGGGACCTGGAAACACCATATATTTT.

The chain couples TRBV5-1 to TRBJ2-2, with 12 bases matching TRBD2. Germline V lookup: CDR1 SGHRS, CDR2 YFSETQ. V shed 6 bases, J shed 8 bases, and the junction held 14 bases outside the gene matches. This CDR3 is built from 17 residues. CDR3 amino acids: CASNVMTSGRISGELFF. In nucleotides, the CDR3 is TGCGCCAGCAACGTAATGACTAGCGGGAGAATATCGGGGGAGCTGTTTTTT.

V and J are TRBV19 and TRBJ1-2, with D perhaps TRBD1 (6 bases). This CDR3 region has 13 residues. Germline V lookup: CDR1 LNHDA, CDR2 SQIVND (reference sequence). With 7 bases removed from V and 1 base from J, the gap between germline ends came to 10 bases. The CDR3 loop is CASNIRGNYGYTF. The CDR3 region has the DNA TGTGCCAGTAACATCAGGGGTAACTATGGCTACACCTTC.

The chain combines TRBV11-2 with TRBJ1-1; 9 nucleotides agree with TRBD1. The CDR3 runs to 17 residues. V trimming: 6 bases; J trimming: 2 bases; junction bases outside the gene matches: 13. Per the germline V gene, CDR1 is SGHAT and CDR2 is FQNNGV. The CDR3 nucleotides read TGTGCCAGCAGGAAATCCGGGACAGGGACTCGCAACACTGAAGCTTTCTTT. Protein product: CASRKSGTGTRNTEAFF.

The chain carries TRBV14 and TRBJ2-5; D is perhaps TRBD2 (5 bases). The ends were cut back, 1 base at V and 5 bases at J, with 8 bases in the middle. From germline, CDR1 is SGHDN and CDR2 FVKESK. The CDR3 runs to 13 residues. CDR3 sequence: CASSQGERETQYF. The DNA for the CDR3 is TGTGCCAGCAGCCAAGGGGAGAGGGAGACCCAGTACTTC. Full variable domain (missing parts from reference TRBV14 and TRBJ2-5): EAGVTQFPSHSVIEKGQTVTLRCDPISGHDNLYWYRRVMGKEIKFLLHFVKESKQDESGMPNNRFLAERTGGTYSTLKVQPAELEDSGVYFCASSQGERETQYFGPGTRLLVL.

The chain has TRBV27 and TRBJ2-7; the match to TRBD2 covers 8 bases. The trim removed 2 bases at V and 0 bases at J, leaving 6 bases unmatched. The CDR3 runs to 16 residues. Germline values: CDR1 MNHEY, CDR2 SMNVEV (reference sequence). The CDR3 sequence is CASSLASSGPSYEQYF. The CDR3 nucleotides are TGTGCCAGCAGTTTAGCCTCTAGCGGGCCCTCCTACGAGCAGTACTTC.

The chain recombines TRBV6-6 with TRBJ2-6, with a weak D call TRBD1 (6 bases). This CDR3 region has 15 residues. Trimming stripped 7 bases from V and 1 base from J, with 11 bases between. CDR1 is MNHNY and CDR2 is SVGAGI in the germline V gene (reference sequence). The DNA for the CDR3 is TGTGCCAGCAATGTACAGGGTTCTGGGGCCAACGTCCTGACTTTC. Translation: CASNVQGSGANVLTF.

The chain recombines TRBV4-1 with TRBJ2-1, with D possibly TRBD2 on 5 matching bases. V lost 4 bases and J lost 5, with 21 bases in between. This CDR3 comprises 17 residues. CDR1 is MGHRA and CDR2 is YSYEKL in the germline V gene. CDR3 in DNA: TGCGCCAGCAGCCCCGATGCCGGCGGGCCGTTAAACAATGAGCAGTTCTTC. The encoded protein is CASSPDAGGPLNNEQFF.

This sequence joins TRBV5-4 and TRBJ1-1; weak D call: TRBD1 (6 bases). Germline loops: CDR1 SGHNT, CDR2 YYREEE (reference sequence). The V gene lost 0 bases and the J gene lost 1 base, with 10 bases spanning the gap. There are 15 residues in the CDR3. CDR3 coding DNA: TGTGCCAGCAGCTTGGGGGCAGGGGCGAACACTGAAGCTTTCTTT. The encoded protein is CASSLGAGANTEAFF.

The V and J genes are TRBV29-1 and TRBJ2-2, with 7 bases that match TRBD1. The trim removed 6 bases at V and 8 bases at J, leaving 6 bases unmatched. Germline CDR1 SQVTM, CDR2 ANQGSEA. The CDR3 has 12 amino acids. This chain's CDR3 is CSVITGVGELFF. For the CDR3, the DNA is TGCAGCGTAATAACAGGGGTGGGGGAGCTGTTTTTT.

The chain has TRBV12-2 and TRBJ2-2; TRBD2 reflects the table's D call only, with no check against the DNA. TRBV12-2 is flagged as a pseudogene. The CDR3 runs to 14 residues. The DNA for the CDR3 is TGTGCAAGTCAAGGAGGGACGAACACCGGGGAGCTGTTTTTT. This gives the protein CASQGGTNTGELFF.